Presented here are 19 T cell receptor beta chains from one specimen sequenced in a study of T cells in Graves' hyperthyroidism and ophthalmopathy. RNA transcripts served as the template for amplifying TCR beta CDR3 regions. TCR CDR3 regions were first amplified by RT-PCR with HTBI primers. TCRdb processed the multiplex PCR reads anew with MiXCR; each CDR3 protein has one entry. This repertoire shows 95,000 to 110,000 distinct CDR3 sequences, 40% to 50% found once; its top ten account for about 28%. The material sequenced was blood. The receptor source for this set is a man aged 35-49 years with Graves' hyperthyroidism.

The CDR3 is CASTRRDRDGQPQHF. The DNA for the CDR3 is TGTGCCAGCACCCGAAGGGACAGAGACGGTCAGCCCCAGCATTTT. This chain uses TRBV2 with TRBJ1-5, with 7 bases lining up with TRBD1. V lost 7 bases, J lost 6 bases, and 12 bases stayed unmatched. Germline V gene lookup returns CDR1 SNHLY and CDR2 FYNNEI. CDR3 length: 15 residues.

V usage is TRBV5-1 and J usage is TRBJ1-2; TRBD1 matches at 9 bases. CDR3 length: 15 amino acids. V lost 2 bases, J lost 5 bases, and 7 bases stayed unmatched. In germline, CDR1 is SGHRS, CDR2 YFSETQ. CDR3 nucleotide sequence: TGCGCCAGCAGCTTTTGGGACAGGGTCGGTTATGGCTACACCTTC. Protein: CASSFWDRVGYGYTF.

As regards this clonotype: This may arise from a read error, as a much more abundant clone is one base away. This chain connects TRBV9 to TRBJ2-3; TRBD2 aligns across 11 bases. The V gene end was trimmed by 5 bases and the J gene end by 2 bases; junction bases not matched to a gene: 4. There are 15 residues in the CDR3. Germline-derived CDR1 and CDR2 are SGDLS and YYNGEE. CDR3 loop: CASSLTSGDTDTQYF. DNA for the CDR3: TGTGCCAGCAGTTTGACTAGCGGGGACACAGATACGCAGTATTTT.

V and J are TRBV20-1 and TRBJ2-7; TRBD2 matches 8 bases. CDR1 DFQATT and CDR2 SNEGSKA come from the germline V gene (reference sequence). V was clipped by 2 bases and J by 4 bases; unmatched bases: 10. The CDR3 runs to 15 residues. CDR3 in amino acids: CSARRGAGGWYEQYF. In DNA, the CDR3 is TGCAGTGCTAGAAGGGGGGCGGGGGGATGGTACGAGCAGTACTTC.

This clonotype was recorded once. A much bigger clone sits one base away, suggesting this may be a read error. This rearrangement joins TRBV12-3 or TRBV12-4 to TRBJ2-1, with 11 bases lining up with TRBD2. There are 15 residues in the CDR3. The CDR3 DNA reads TGTGCCAGCAGTTTATTCACTAGCGGGAGCAATGGGCAGTTCTTC. It codes for CASSLFTSGSNGQFF.

This clonotype was counted ten times or more. V usage is TRBV3-1 and J usage is TRBJ1-4; D might be TRBD1 (5 bases). Trimming cost V 4 bases and J 0 bases, with 6 bases left between them. CDR3 length equals 14 residues. Germline V lookup: CDR1 LGHDT, CDR2 YNNKEL (reference sequence). In nucleotides, the CDR3 is TGTGCCAGCAGCCCGACAGCAACTAATGAAAAACTGTTTTTT. Its protein is CASSPTATNEKLFF.

In this sample, this clonotype turned up a few times. V and J are TRBV7-3 and TRBJ2-7, with TRBD2 as a possible D gene (6 bases). V was clipped by 3 bases and J by 0 bases, with 12 bases between them. This CDR3 comprises 15 residues. Germline V gene lookup returns CDR1 SGHTA and CDR2 FQGTGA. CDR3 sequence: CASSLSGWNSYEQYF. DNA for the CDR3: TGTGCCAGCAGCTTGAGCGGGTGGAACTCCTACGAGCAGTACTTC.

The chain employs TRBV5-4 and TRBJ2-1, with 7 bases that match TRBD2. Trimming cost V 3 bases and J 7 bases; bases outside gene matches: 10. The V gene's germline CDR1 is SGHNT and CDR2 YYREEE (reference sequence). The CDR3 runs 15 residues. The CDR3 nucleotides read TGTGCCAGCAGCTCGGGGCTAGCGGAGATTAATGAGCAGTTCTTC. It specifies CASSSGLAEINEQFF.

With regard to this clonotype: The junction departs from the called germline gene at one end, perhaps through a read error. The chain carries TRBV24-1 and TRBJ2-3; D tentatively reads TRBD1 or TRBD2 (5 bases each). Germline CDR1 and CDR2: KGHDR and SFDVKD. The CDR3 is 16 residues long. The CDR3 region is CATSDPGRASTGTQYF. CDR3 sequence (DNA): TGTGCCACCAGTGATCCGGGACGGGCGAGCACAGGTACGCAGTATTTT.

The chain combines TRBV11-2 with TRBJ2-7; 9 nucleotides match TRBD2. In germline, CDR1 is SGHAT, CDR2 FQNNGV. Germline trimming cut 1 base from V and 3 bases from J; bases unmatched to any gene: 10. There are 17 residues in the CDR3. The CDR3 loop reads CASSLGGQAGGVYEQYF. The CDR3 DNA is TGTGCCAGCAGCTTAGGGGGTCAAGCGGGGGGTGTCTACGAGCAGTACTTC.

The chain has TRBV2 and TRBJ2-1; D is undetermined. Trimming left V 3 bases short and J 5 bases short, with 11 bases between. CDR1 is SNHLY, CDR2 FYNNEI, per germline. The CDR3 is made up of 14 amino acids. CDR3: CASSDPNYHNEQFF. The CDR3, as DNA: TGTGCCAGCAGTGACCCGAACTACCACAATGAGCAGTTCTTC.

This clonotype was recorded at least ten times. The chain couples TRBV7-2 to TRBJ1-1; D unresolved. Trimming took off 3 bases at V and 10 bases at J, with 12 bases between the two ends. Germline V lookup: CDR1 SGHTA, CDR2 FQGNSA. This CDR3 has 12 amino acids. CDR3 sequence: CASSLGNGRAFF. CDR3 DNA: TGTGCCAGCAGCTTGGGCAACGGGAGAGCTTTCTTT. The full variable domain, in which reference TRBV7-2 and TRBJ1-1 provide the parts outside the CDR3, is GAGVSQSPSNKVTEKGKDVELRCDPISGHTALYWYRQSLGQGLEFLIYFQGNSAPDKSGLPSDRFSAERTGGSVSTLTIQRTQQEDSAVYLCASSLGNGRAFFGQGTRLTVV.

This clonotype was found many times. V and J are TRBV6-1 and TRBJ1-1; D perhaps matches TRBD1 (5 bases). The CDR3 consists of 13 residues. Germline CDR1 is MNHNS and CDR2 is SASEGT. Trimming pared 3 bases from V and 1 base from J, leaving 6 bases between. CDR3 coding DNA: TGTGCCAGCAGTGAGACAGCGAACACTGAAGCTTTCTTT. It specifies CASSETANTEAFF.

This clonotype was counted only a few times. The junction shows a germline mismatch at one end, possibly a read error. The V call is TRBV6-2 or TRBV6-3, the J call TRBJ2-2; possible D gene TRBD2, 5 bases. CDR3 size: 14 residues. CDR1 is MNHEY, CDR2 SVGEGT, per germline. The CDR3 DNA sequence: TGTGCCAGCAGTGCGAACTCCCACACCGGGGAGCTGCTTTTT. As protein: CASSANSHTGELLF.

The rearrangement uses TRBV6-5 and TRBJ2-3; 12 positions match TRBD2. Unmatched junction bases numbered 9, after V lost 5 bases and J lost 6 bases. The CDR3 covers 16 residues. Per germline, CDR1 MNHEY and CDR2 SVGAGI. CDR3 sequence: CASSRRLAGARDTQYF. The CDR3 region has the DNA TGTGCCAGCAGTCGCCGACTAGCGGGGGCGAGGGATACGCAGTATTTT.

This clonotype has a count of ten or more. V gene TRBV4-2 combines with J gene TRBJ1-6, with 7 positions matching TRBD1. From germline, CDR1 is LGHNA and CDR2 YNFKEQ. This CDR3 has 14 residues. The V segment lost 3 bases and the J segment 11 bases; nucleotides outside the gene matches: 7. CDR3 sequence reads: CASSQRQGATPLHF. The CDR3 region has the DNA TGTGCCAGCAGCCAGCGACAGGGCGCGACACCCCTCCACTTT.

The chain carries TRBV7-9 and TRBJ1-2, with 10 bases matching TRBD1. This CDR3 contains 15 residues. Unmatched junction bases numbered 6, after V lost 0 bases and J lost 8 bases. The germline V gene has CDR1 SEHNR and CDR2 FQNEAQ (reference sequence). DNA for the CDR3: TGTGCCAGCAGCTTAGCGGACAGGGGGATTCGGGGCTACACCTTC. This sequence encodes CASSLADRGIRGYTF.

This clonotype was observed a handful of times. The chain combines TRBV3-1 with TRBJ2-5; no clear D gene. This CDR3 comprises 13 residues. Per germline, CDR1 LGHDT and CDR2 YNNKEL (reference sequence). V shed 3 bases and J shed 3 bases, with 8 bases lying between them. The CDR3 here is CASSHTTKETQYF. The CDR3, as DNA: TGTGCCAGCAGCCATACTACGAAAGAGACCCAGTACTTC.

This clonotype was found many times. CDR3 sequence reads: CASSQPSTDTQYF. CDR3 nucleotide sequence: TGTGCCAGCAGCCAGCCCTCCACAGATACGCAGTATTTT. The rearrangement joins TRBV11-2 to TRBJ2-3; D unclear. With 5 bases removed from V and 2 bases from J, the gap between germline ends came to 8 bases. Germline V gives CDR1 SGHAT, CDR2 FQNNGV. The CDR3 covers 13 residues.